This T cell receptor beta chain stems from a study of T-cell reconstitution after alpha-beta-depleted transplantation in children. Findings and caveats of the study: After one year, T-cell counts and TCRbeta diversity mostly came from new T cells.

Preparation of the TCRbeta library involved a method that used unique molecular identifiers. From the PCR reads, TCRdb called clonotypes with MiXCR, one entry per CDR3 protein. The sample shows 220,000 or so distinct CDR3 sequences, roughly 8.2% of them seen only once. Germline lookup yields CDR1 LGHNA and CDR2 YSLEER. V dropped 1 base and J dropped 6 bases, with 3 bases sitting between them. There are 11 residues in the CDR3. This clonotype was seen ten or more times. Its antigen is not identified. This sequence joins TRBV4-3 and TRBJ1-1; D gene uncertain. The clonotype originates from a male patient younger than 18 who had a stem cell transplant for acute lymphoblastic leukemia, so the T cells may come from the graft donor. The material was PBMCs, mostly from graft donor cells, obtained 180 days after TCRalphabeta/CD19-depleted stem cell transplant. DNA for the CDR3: TGCGCCAGCAGCCAAGGGTCTGAAGCTTTCTTT. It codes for CASSQGSEAFF.